The sequence of this TCR beta chain was determined in a study of blood T cell repertoires in COVID-19. At the level of the study: Sources were T cells, B-cell-depleted T cells, or PBMCs; the material itself was cDNA or gDNA.

Repertoires were generated with immunoSEQ multiplex PCR, while TCRdb's copy carries only in-frame clones and drops some. The repertoire includes around 77,000 clones, 80% to 95% of them detected once, and 4.5% to 5.5% sits in the top ten. V lost 8 bases and J 3 bases, leaving 22 bases between the germline ends. Germline CDR1 and CDR2: SNHLY and FYNNEI. The CDR3 sequence is 17 residues long. The source material was peripheral blood. The TCR was taken from a woman aged 55-75 years with active COVID-19. The genes are TRBV2 and TRBJ2-2; TRBD2 is a possible D gene (7 bases). This CDR3 is CASSMGGAGRHTGELFF. In nucleotides, the CDR3 is TGTGCCAGCTCCATGGGGGGGGCTGGGAGACACACCGGGGAGCTGTTTTTT. Supplemented by reference TRBV2 and TRBJ2-2, the full variable domain reads EPEVTQTPSHQVTQMGQEVILRCVPISNHLYFYWYRQILGQKVEFLVSFYNNEISEKSEIFDDQFSVERPDGSNFTLKIRSTKLEDSAMYFCASSMGGAGRHTGELFFGEGSRLTVL.